The rows below give T cell receptor beta chains drawn from one sample of a study of cytomegalovirus exposure and HLA in healthy donors. Assay: immunoSEQ multiplex PCR; the TCRdb copy retains only in-frame clones and omits some. Of just over 150,000 clones in the sample, around four fifths were seen once. What was sequenced was PBMCs. All receptors come from a man aged 18-30 years in good health and CMV-seronegative. Both conserved end residues are part of each CDR3. Part of the rows lack a size; the others show once, few, many or a class for expanded clones.

clone_size	j_call	v_call	cdr3_aa
-	TRBJ1-1	TRBV9	CASSVGRTVNTEAFF
-	TRBJ2-5	TRBV9	CASIRETQYF
-	TRBJ2-1	TRBV7-3	CASSRLPGQSEQFF
-	TRBJ2-5	TRBV7-9	CASSLGQGRIFQETQYF
-	TRBJ1-3	TRBV5-4	CASSFERQPGNTIYF
-	TRBJ1-4	TRBV28	CASSRVATNEKLFF
-	TRBJ2-5	TRBV4-3	CASSHGLQGAQYF
-	TRBJ2-7	TRBV5-5	CASSDAYTYEQYF
once	TRBJ2-2	TRBV7-3	CASSLQGTGELFF
once	TRBJ1-2	TRBV5-1	CASSLEMGGNGYTF
-	TRBJ1-3	TRBV6-6	CASSSTFSGNTIYF
once	TRBJ2-7	TRBV9	CASSLSGSHTYEQYF
-	TRBJ1-6	TRBV5-1	CASSLERNSPLHF
-	TRBJ2-2	TRBV7-9	CASSLVTGGPGTGELFF
-	TRBJ2-7	TRBV19	CASSRDSQSSYEQYF
once	TRBJ2-1	TRBV28	CASSSLTPQLAGGAPSSYNEQFF